The clone carrying this T cell receptor (beta chain) was found a few times. The antigen is not known. The CDR3 extends 3 residues past the end of the read, so its final part is completed from the germline J gene. Germline loops: CDR1 SQVTM, CDR2 ANQGSEA. CDR3 length: 14 amino acids. V trimming: 6 bases; J trimming: 0 bases; junction bases outside the gene matches: 7. Using immunoSEQ multiplex PCR, the repertoire was profiled, and TCRdb retains in-frame clones only, with some absent. In total the sample includes tens of thousands of clones, none of them seen once. This specimen comes from a study of T cell clonality in common variable immunodeficiency. Whole-study results and caveats: Shared TCRbeta clones were fewer between CVID subjects than controls. Links between repertoire features and CVID complications were heterogeneity-limited. Reportedly, TCR beta sequences from common variable immunodeficiency showed fewer deletions and N-nucleotide insertions. CVID subjects showed higher TCRbeta clonality than healthy controls.

The clonotype comes from a person aged 18 to 75 in good health. The sequenced sample consisted of peripheral blood mononuclear cells. The chain couples TRBV29-1 to TRBJ2-7; TRBD1 aligns across 8 bases. The CDR3 loop is CSVGRTGYSYEQYF. The part of the CDR3 DNA that was read is TGCAGCGTGGGACGGACAGGGTACTCCTACGAG.